This is a list of T cell receptor beta chains from one sample in a study of OX40 agonist ivuxolimab in advanced cancers. Libraries were prepared by immunoSEQ multiplex PCR; TCRdb keeps only in-frame clonotypes and omits some of them. This sample has approximately 70,000 clones, with roughly 84% found just once. The sequencing here drew on CD4+ or CD8+ T cells sorted from blood, taken in a trial of the OX40 agonist ivuxolimab. These receptors all come from an adult with an advanced solid tumor such as melanoma, head and neck, liver or kidney cancer. Both conserved end residues are part of each CDR3. D genes are given only for firm matches. Some rows have no size entry. The others give once, few or many, or a class for an expanded clone.

V: TRBV6-1
J: TRBJ2-3
size: NA
D: TRBD1
length: 13
CDR3: CASSGQGSDTQYF
DNA: TGTGCCAGCAGTGGACAGGGTTCGGATACGCAGTATTTT

V: TRBV7-2
J: TRBJ2-7
size: NA
D: NA
length: 14
CDR3: CASSLATGTYEQYF
DNA: TGTGCCAGCAGCTTAGCGACGGGAACCTACGAGCAGTACTTC

V: TRBV25-1
J: TRBJ1-4
size: NA
D: NA
length: 13
CDR3: CASSPYDKEKLFF
DNA: TGTGCCAGCAGTCCATACGATAAGGAAAAACTGTTTTTT

V: TRBV19
J: TRBJ1-2
size: NA
D: NA
length: 13
CDR3: CASSLMGPGGYTF
DNA: TGTGCCAGTAGTCTGATGGGGCCGGGTGGCTACACCTTC

V: TRBV4-2
J: TRBJ2-2
size: NA
D: TRBD2
length: 17
CDR3: CASSWGPSGRAYGELFF
DNA: TGTGCCAGCAGCTGGGGGCCTAGCGGGAGGGCGTACGGGGAGCTGTTTTTT

V: TRBV7-9
J: TRBJ2-1
size: few
D: TRBD1
length: 15
CDR3: CASSPTGQGYNEQFF
DNA: TGTGCCAGCAGTCCCACGGGACAGGGGTACAATGAGCAGTTCTTC

V: TRBV2
J: TRBJ2-1
size: NA
D: TRBD2
length: 15
CDR3: CASSGPASGRAEQFF
DNA: TGTGCCAGCAGTGGGCCCGCTAGCGGGAGGGCTGAGCAGTTCTTC

V: TRBV9
J: TRBJ2-3
size: NA
D: TRBD2
length: 19
CDR3: CASSVGRTSGRVYTDTQYF
DNA: TGTGCCAGCAGCGTCGGACGGACTAGCGGACGGGTGTACACAGATACGCAGTATTTT

V: TRBV5-1
J: TRBJ1-1
size: NA
D: NA
length: 15
CDR3: CASSGNGGGNTEAFF
DNA: TGCGCCAGCAGCGGGAACGGTGGCGGTAACACTGAAGCTTTCTTT

V: TRBV2
J: TRBJ2-7
size: NA
D: TRBD1
length: 14
CDR3: CASSTTGGAGEQYF
DNA: TGTGCCAGCAGTACAACAGGGGGCGCGGGGGAGCAGTACTTC

V: TRBV13
J: TRBJ1-4
size: NA
D: NA
length: 15
CDR3: CASSLWGAIGEKLFF
DNA: TGTGCCAGCAGCTTATGGGGGGCCATTGGTGAAAAACTGTTTTTT

V: TRBV5-1
J: TRBJ2-3
size: NA
D: NA
length: 14
CDR3: CASSNIPASDTQYF
DNA: TGCGCCAGCAGCAACATCCCCGCCTCAGATACGCAGTATTTT

V: TRBV18
J: TRBJ2-3
size: NA
D: TRBD1
length: 14
CDR3: CASSPQGTGPKQYF
DNA: TGTGCCAGCTCACCCCAAGGGACAGGTCCAAAACAGTATTTT

V: TRBV6-6
J: TRBJ1-5
size: NA
D: NA
length: 12
CDR3: CASSATVGWEHF
DNA: TGTGCCAGCAGCGCGACAGTGGGGTGGGAGCATTTT

V: TRBV6-1
J: TRBJ1-1
size: NA
D: NA
length: 13
CDR3: CASSGLGNTEAFF
DNA: TGTGCCAGCAGTGGGTTGGGGAACACTGAAGCTTTCTTT

V: TRBV7-2
J: TRBJ1-5
size: NA
D: TRBD1
length: 15
CDR3: CASSGRAQGAQPQHF
DNA: TGTGCCAGCAGCGGCAGAGCACAGGGGGCGCAGCCCCAGCATTTT

V: TRBV6-1
J: TRBJ2-2
size: few
D: TRBD1
length: 14
CDR3: CASPADRDTGELFF
DNA: TGTGCCAGCCCCGCCGACAGGGACACCGGGGAGCTGTTTTTT

V: TRBV15
J: TRBJ2-2
size: few
D: NA
length: 13
CDR3: CATSRGDLGELFF
DNA: TGTGCCACCAGCAGGGGGGACCTAGGGGAGCTGTTTTTT

V: TRBV11-3
J: TRBJ2-2
size: NA
D: TRBD2
length: 19
CDR3: CASIALAGGDGKNTGELFF
DNA: TGTGCCAGCATCGCACTAGCGGGAGGGGATGGGAAAAACACCGGGGAGCTGTTTTTT

V: TRBV5-1
J: TRBJ2-7
size: NA
D: NA
length: 13
CDR3: CASSLGMSQKQYF
DNA: TGCGCCAGCAGCTTGGGCATGTCTCAGAAGCAGTACTTC

V: TRBV5-1
J: TRBJ1-1
size: NA
D: NA
length: 14
CDR3: CASSVWSENTEAFF
DNA: TGCGCCAGCAGCGTTTGGTCCGAGAACACTGAAGCTTTCTTT

V: TRBV10-3
J: TRBJ2-7
size: NA
D: NA
length: 13
CDR3: CAIRVLGTNEQYF
DNA: TGTGCCATCAGAGTTTTAGGGACGAACGAGCAGTACTTC

V: TRBV7-9
J: TRBJ1-1
size: NA
D: NA
length: 14
CDR3: CASSSGPVNTEAFF
DNA: TGTGCCAGCAGCTCGGGACCGGTAAACACTGAAGCTTTCTTT

V: TRBV18
J: TRBJ2-1
size: NA
D: TRBD1
length: 19
CDR3: CASSLGTGGDYRSYNEQFF
DNA: TGTGCCAGCTCACTCGGGACAGGGGGGGATTATCGCTCCTACAATGAGCAGTTCTTC

V: TRBV6-5
J: TRBJ1-2
size: NA
D: NA
length: 14
CDR3: CASRTIQGSYGYTF
DNA: TGTGCCAGCAGAACTATCCAGGGTTCCTATGGCTACACCTTC

V: TRBV7-6
J: TRBJ2-5
size: NA
D: TRBD1
length: 16
CDR3: CASSQPRTGVGETQYF
DNA: TGTGCCAGCAGCCAACCCCGGACAGGGGTGGGCGAGACCCAGTACTTC

V: TRBV10-3
J: TRBJ2-3
size: NA
D: TRBD2
length: 16
CDR3: CAINSAGGLLTDTQYF
DNA: TGTGCCATCAATTCGGCGGGAGGGTTACTCACAGATACGCAGTATTTT

V: TRBV7-2
J: TRBJ2-7
size: NA
D: NA
length: 13
CDR3: CASSFERFHEQYF
DNA: TGTGCCAGCAGCTTCGAGCGGTTCCACGAGCAGTACTTC

V: TRBV19
J: TRBJ2-1
size: NA
D: TRBD2
length: 19
CDR3: CASRRLAGGNPLSYNEQFF
DNA: TGTGCCAGTAGACGTCTAGCGGGAGGCAATCCCCTCTCTTACAATGAGCAGTTCTTC

V: TRBV19
J: TRBJ1-4
size: NA
D: NA
length: 17
CDR3: CASSPAVFRRLNEKLFF
DNA: TGTGCCAGTAGTCCCGCGGTATTCAGGCGACTTAATGAAAAACTGTTTTTT

V: TRBV11-2
J: TRBJ2-1
size: NA
D: TRBD2
length: 17
CDR3: CASSFRRAGISYNEQFF
DNA: TGTGCCAGCAGCTTCAGAAGAGCGGGGATCTCCTACAATGAGCAGTTCTTC

V: TRBV5-5
J: TRBJ1-1
size: NA
D: NA
length: 14
CDR3: CASSLGAGSPEAFF
DNA: TGTGCCAGCAGCTTGGGGGCCGGCAGCCCTGAAGCTTTCTTT

V: TRBV2
J: TRBJ2-3
size: NA
D: NA
length: 12
CDR3: CATSSSTDTQYF
DNA: TGTGCCACTTCCTCTAGCACAGATACGCAGTATTTT

V: TRBV28
J: TRBJ2-7
size: NA
D: TRBD1
length: 16
CDR3: CASSLPPGQGSYEQYF
DNA: TGTGCCAGCAGTCTCCCCCCCGGACAGGGGTCGTACGAGCAGTACTTC

V: TRBV28
J: TRBJ2-7
size: NA
D: TRBD1
length: 15
CDR3: CASSSARTGGREQYF
DNA: TGTGCCAGCAGTTCGGCTCGGACAGGGGGCCGCGAGCAGTACTTC

V: TRBV5-4
J: TRBJ2-5
size: NA
D: NA
length: 12
CDR3: CASSRTQETQYF
DNA: TGTGCCAGCAGCAGGACCCAAGAGACCCAGTACTTC

V: TRBV10-3
J: TRBJ2-7
size: NA
D: NA
length: 12
CDR3: CAISPNLYEQYF
DNA: TGTGCCATCAGTCCCAATCTATACGAGCAGTACTTC

V: TRBV7-8
J: TRBJ2-5
size: NA
D: NA
length: 17
CDR3: CASSFTSFGPGGETQYF
DNA: TGTGCCAGCAGCTTCACTTCGTTCGGTCCGGGTGGGGAGACCCAGTACTTC

V: TRBV5-6
J: TRBJ1-1
size: NA
D: TRBD1
length: 16
CDR3: CASSPRAGGFPTEAFF
DNA: TGTGCCAGCAGCCCCCGCGCAGGGGGGTTTCCCACTGAAGCTTTCTTT

V: TRBV11-2
J: TRBJ1-1
size: NA
D: NA
length: 19
CDR3: CASSRAPFYPSEGLTEAFF
DNA: TGTGCCAGCAGCCGCGCACCCTTTTACCCTTCCGAGGGGCTAACTGAAGCTTTCTTT

V: TRBV12-5
J: TRBJ1-5
size: NA
D: NA
length: 13
CDR3: CASGVGRYQPQHF
DNA: TGTGCTAGTGGTGTAGGCAGGTATCAGCCCCAGCATTTT

V: TRBV18
J: TRBJ2-7
size: NA
D: NA
length: 12
CDR3: CASSPPEGLQYF
DNA: TGTGCCAGCTCACCACCAGAGGGCTTGCAGTACTTC